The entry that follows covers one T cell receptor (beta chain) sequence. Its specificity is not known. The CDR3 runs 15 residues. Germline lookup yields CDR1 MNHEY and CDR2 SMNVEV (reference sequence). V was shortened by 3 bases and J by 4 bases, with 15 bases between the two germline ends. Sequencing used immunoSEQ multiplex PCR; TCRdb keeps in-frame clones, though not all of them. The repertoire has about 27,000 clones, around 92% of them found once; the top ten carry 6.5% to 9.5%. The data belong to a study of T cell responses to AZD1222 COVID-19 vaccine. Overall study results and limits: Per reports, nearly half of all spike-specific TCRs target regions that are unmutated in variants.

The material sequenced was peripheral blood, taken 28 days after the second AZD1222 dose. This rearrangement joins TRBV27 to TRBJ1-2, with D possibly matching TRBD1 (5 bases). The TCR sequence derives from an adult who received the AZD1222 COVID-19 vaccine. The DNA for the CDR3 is TGTGCCAGCAGTTTGGTCCGGGACGGAAGCTATGGCTACACCTTC. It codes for CASSLVRDGSYGYTF.